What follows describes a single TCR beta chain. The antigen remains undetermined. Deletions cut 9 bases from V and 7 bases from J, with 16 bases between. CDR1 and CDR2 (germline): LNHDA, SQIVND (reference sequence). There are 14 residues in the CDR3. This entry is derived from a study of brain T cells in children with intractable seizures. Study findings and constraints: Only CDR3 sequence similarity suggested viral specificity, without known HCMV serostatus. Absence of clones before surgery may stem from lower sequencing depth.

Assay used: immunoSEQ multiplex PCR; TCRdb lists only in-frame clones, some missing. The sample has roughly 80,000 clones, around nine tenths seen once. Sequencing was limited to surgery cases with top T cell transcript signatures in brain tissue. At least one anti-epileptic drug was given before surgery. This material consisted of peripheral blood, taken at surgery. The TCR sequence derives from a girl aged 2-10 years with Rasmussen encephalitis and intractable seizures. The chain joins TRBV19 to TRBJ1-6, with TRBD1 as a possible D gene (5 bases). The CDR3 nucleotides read TGTGCCAGCCGACCGGGGGATGTGAATTCACCCCTCCACTTT. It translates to CASRPGDVNSPLHF.